This T cell receptor beta chain derives from a study of T cells after yellow fever vaccination. Looking at the study overall: Libraries from low-cell-number fractions were prepared with the SMART-Seq v4 Ultra Low Input RNA kit.

This clonotype came up a few times. Antigen: not known. Study-wide points: Re-detected after boosting: most primary clones, almost 97% of CD4 and over 80% of CD8. Abundant clonotypes from the bulk population could have been carried over as contaminants into FACS-sorted repertoires. A small proportion of clonotypes was detected in both the CD4 and CD8 compartments.

CDR3 length: 12 amino acids. The V end lost 6 bases, the J end lost 5 bases, and 9 bases lay between the germline ends. Germline CDR1 reads SGHTA; CDR2 reads FQGNSA. TCRdb re-called the 5' RACE reads through MiXCR, storing one row per CDR3 protein. The profile shows just under 600,000 distinct CDR3 sequences, roughly 13% of them singletons. V is TRBV7-2 and J is TRBJ2-3; D ambiguous. This sequence originates from a man aged 25-40 years who received the YFV17D yellow fever vaccine. The specimen was PBMCs, collected on the day of the yellow fever booster vaccination. Here the CDR3 reads CASRGNLDTQYF. In DNA form, the CDR3 reads TGTGCCAGCAGGGGAAATCTAGATACGCAGTATTTT.